This T cell receptor (beta chain) appears in the sequencing data of a study of cytomegalovirus exposure and HLA in healthy donors. PCR involved 60 Vbeta and 13 Jbeta primers. Assay: immunoSEQ multiplex PCR; the TCRdb copy retains only in-frame clones and omits some. The data hold 200,000 to 250,000 clones, with approximately 83% observed a single time. Germline V CDR1 and CDR2: MNHGY, SAAAGT. There are 14 residues in the CDR3. The V and J ends lost 6 bases and 2 bases, in that order; junction bases with no gene match: 2. The study, taken as a whole, reports: A previous analysis found most TCR beta V segments productive roughly 87% or roughly 30% of the time. The investigators catalogued 150 or so TCR beta chains as cytomegalovirus-associated. Later on, a genetic analysis was performed. It linked a missense variant in DCLRE1C with V- and J-gene trimming of TCR beta.

Of note for this clone: Its antigen remains unidentified.

Sample: PBMCs. The rearrangement uses TRBV6-8 and TRBJ2-7; TRBD2 agrees at 12 bases. The sequence was collected from a boy aged 2-15 years in good health and CMV-seronegative. The CDR3 is CASRGLAGTYEQYF. CDR3 sequence (DNA): TGTGCCAGCAGGGGACTAGCGGGTACCTACGAGCAGTACTTC.